The clone carrying this T cell receptor (beta chain) was detected a few times. The V end was cut by 4 bases, the J end by 0 bases, with 10 bases between. In germline, CDR1 is SGHRS, CDR2 YFSETQ. CDR3 length: 14 amino acids. This record comes from a study of T cells after yellow fever vaccination. TCRdb fed the 5' RACE reads into MiXCR, producing one record per CDR3 protein. This sample has a few hundred thousand distinct CDR3 sequences, with roughly 4.3% found just once. The sequencing used PBMCs, collected 5 days after the yellow fever booster vaccination. J is TRBJ1-1 and V is TRBV5-1; D is uncertain. The sequence derives from a man between 18 and 35 years old who received the YFV17D yellow fever vaccine. This CDR3 reads CASSPVTMNTEAFF. CDR3 DNA: TGCGCCAGCAGCCCAGTAACTATGAACACTGAAGCTTTCTTT.